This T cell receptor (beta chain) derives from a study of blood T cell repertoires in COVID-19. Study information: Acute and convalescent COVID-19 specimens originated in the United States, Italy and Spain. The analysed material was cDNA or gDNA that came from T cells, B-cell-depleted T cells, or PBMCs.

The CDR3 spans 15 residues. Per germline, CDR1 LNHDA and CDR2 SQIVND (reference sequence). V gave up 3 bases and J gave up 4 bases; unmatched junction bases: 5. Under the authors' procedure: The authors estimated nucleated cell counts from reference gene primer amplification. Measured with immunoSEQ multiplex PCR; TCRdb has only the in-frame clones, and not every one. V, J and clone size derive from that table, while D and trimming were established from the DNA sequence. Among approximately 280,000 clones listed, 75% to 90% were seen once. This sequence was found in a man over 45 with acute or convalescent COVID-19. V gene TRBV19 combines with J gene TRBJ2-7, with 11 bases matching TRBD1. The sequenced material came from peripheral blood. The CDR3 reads CASSIKGDRGYEQYF. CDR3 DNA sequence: TGTGCCAGTAGTATCAAGGGGGACAGGGGGTACGAGCAGTACTTC. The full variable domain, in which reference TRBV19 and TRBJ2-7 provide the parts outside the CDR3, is DGGITQSPKYLFRKEGQNVTLSCEQNLNHDAMYWYRQDPGQGLRLIYYSQIVNDFQKGDIAEGYSVSREKKESFPLTVTSAQKNPTAFYLCASSIKGDRGYEQYFGPGTRLTVT.